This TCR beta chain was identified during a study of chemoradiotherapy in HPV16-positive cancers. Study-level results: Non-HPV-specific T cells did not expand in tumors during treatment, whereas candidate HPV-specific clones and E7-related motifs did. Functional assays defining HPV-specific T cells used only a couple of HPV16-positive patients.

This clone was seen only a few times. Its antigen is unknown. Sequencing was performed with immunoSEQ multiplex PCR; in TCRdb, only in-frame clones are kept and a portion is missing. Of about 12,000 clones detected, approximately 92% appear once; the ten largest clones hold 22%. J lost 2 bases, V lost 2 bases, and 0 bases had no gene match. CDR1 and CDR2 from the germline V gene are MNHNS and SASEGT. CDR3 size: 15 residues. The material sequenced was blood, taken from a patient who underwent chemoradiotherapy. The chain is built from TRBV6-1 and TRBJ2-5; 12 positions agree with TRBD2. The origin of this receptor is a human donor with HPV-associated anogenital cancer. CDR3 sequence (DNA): TGTGCCAGCAGTGAACTAGCGGGGGGGCAAGAGACCCAGTACTTC. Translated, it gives CASSELAGGQETQYF.